The sequence of this T cell receptor (beta chain) was determined in a study of shared clonotypes between healthy human individuals. Study in general: Plates per donor: three CD4 naive, three CD4 memory, two CD8 naive, one CD8 memory.

Comment on this clone: As yet, its antigen is unknown.

Method: immunoSEQ multiplex PCR; TCRdb's copy keeps in-frame clones and lacks some. Among more than 2 million clones listed, just under 95% were seen once. Study results and caveats: Only blood was sampled; tissue repertoires likely differ.

As defined, naive CD8 cells were CD45RO-negative and positively selected for CCR7, with terminally differentiated effector memory CD45RA+ cells excluded. The sequencing input was naive CD8+ T cells from PBMCs. This sequence originates from a young man in good health. Some clones in this sample may be carry-over from other donors' samples.

The CDR3 reads CASSFIPGQGVGYGYTF. CDR3 nucleotides: TGTGCCAGCAGCTTCATTCCGGGACAGGGAGTCGGCTATGGCTACACCTTC. This rearrangement joins TRBV7-9 to TRBJ1-2; 9 bases match TRBD1. Germline V gene sequence: CDR1 SEHNR, CDR2 FQNEAQ (reference sequence). Trimming took 3 bases from V and 4 from J; bases not matched to a gene: 12. The CDR3 is 17 amino acids.